The T cell receptor (beta chain) under discussion was sequenced for a study of blood T cells in healthy people across ages. Study observations and caveats: Diversity figures based on one million T cells were deemed too low. Unsorted PBMC input precluded a conclusive naive versus antigen-experienced comparison.

Germline CDR1 and CDR2: MNHEY and SMNVEV (reference sequence). Trimming shortened V by 5 bases and J by 9 bases, and 9 bases separated the two germline ends. The CDR3 has 11 residues. The donors, aged about 6 to 90, were healthy Caucasians from Russia. A remark on this clonotype: Antigen specificity is unknown.

A second PCR, run for roughly 7 to 12 cycles, used a sample-barcoded 5' primer plus a J-beta primer mix. Through a template-switch adaptor with 12 random nucleotides, each cDNA molecule received a tag. From the 5' RACE reads, TCRdb called clonotypes with MiXCR, one entry per CDR3 protein. The table shows hundreds of thousands of distinct CDR3 sequences, with 55% to 70% occurring only once. The chain is built from TRBV27 and TRBJ2-3, with a possible D match to TRBD2 (5 bases). The specimen sequenced was blood. This TCR came from a man aged 30 to 45 in good health. CDR3 loop: CASSVGRTQYF. CDR3 DNA sequence: TGTGCCAGCAGTGTGGGGAGAACGCAGTATTTT.